This TCR beta chain stems from a study of T cell responses to AZD1222 COVID-19 vaccine (dated by TCRdb to about 2021). General notes on the study: TCR sequencing was performed for about 250 trial participants, of whom around 200 were given two doses of AZD1222 and around 26 were given two doses of MenACWY control vaccine. Trial participants were enrolled by age into 18-55, 56-69 and 70-plus year subgroups, with roughly 150, 30 and 60 TCR-sequenced participants respectively.

The CDR3 regions of human TCRbeta chains were analyzed by immunosequencing. In the paper's pipeline: Repertoire TCRs were checked for matches against a reference library of SARS-CoV-2-specific TCRs that had been generated using the MIRA antigen-specificity platform. Breadth was defined as the fraction of unique TCRs that were SARS-CoV-2-associated. Depth was defined as the fraction of total T cells that were SARS-CoV-2-associated. Using the MIRA data, each spike-specific TCR was assigned both to the spike region to which the TCR was reactive and to a CD4 or CD8 class. Log10-transformed breadth and depth values were compared by one-way ANOVA with Sidak's multiple comparisons tests. This is the immuneACCESS table as TCRdb keeps it, with only in-frame sequences that have V and J called. A part of the clones is gone; compared with another copy, unresolved V genes explain less than half, and the rest is unexplained. Clone size and V and J calls were adopted from that table, with D and trimming inferred from the DNA. The sample contains about 100,000 clones, around 87% of them found a single time. The ten top clones hold 4.2% of the sample.

On this clone: It lacks a known antigen. Nothing much larger sits one base from this clone, and base qualities are not available.

Reading the label with the study, this specimen's time point is: baseline before first vaccination. The treatment or condition label corresponds to: meningococcal conjugate vaccine given as trial control. Vaccinee samples were obtained from the UK trials COV001 and COV002, which included a single-blind randomized controlled phase 2/3 trial of AZD1222 (ChAdOx1 nCoV-19) in healthy adults. For TCRbeta chain sequencing, PBMC samples from trial participants were taken at day 0 and at day 28 after the second dose. General findings and caveats noted by the study authors: The vaccine-associated CD4 TCRs covered the entire spike protein, and the dominant responses fell in regions 160-218 and 743-854. In the small 56-69-year group, the increase in depth fell short of significance, most likely because of low power. Reportedly, close to half of the unique spike-specific TCRs recognized epitopes lying outside the regions that are mutated in the B.1.351 and B.1.1.7 variants. After two AZD1222 doses, both the breadth and the depth of spike-specific TCRs were significantly higher than at day 0 and than in MenACWY recipients. Conclusions about previously exposed vaccinees are limited because only five to seven AZD1222 recipients were SARS-CoV-2 seropositive at baseline. Participants were mostly white British and included more females than males, and it was suggested by the authors that clonal diversity may have been underestimated. Because no samples from the day 14 peak response were available, repertoires could be characterized only after the peak T cell response.

CDR1 and CDR2 are read off the germline V gene as MDHEN and SYDVKM. The junction carries 15 bases between V and J, which are trimmed by 6 bases and 3 bases respectively. There are 14 amino acids in the CDR3, from cysteine to phenylalanine inclusive. Only the CDR3 DNA stays, 42 bases, in frame from base 1. In this chain, TRBV28 is recombined with TRBJ2-7; the D call could be TRBD1 or TRBD2, with each sharing 5 bases. The sequences come from peripheral blood, collected on day 0 of MenACWY control vaccination. The receptor's source is an adult in good health. The sequenced DNA is TGTGCCAGCAGGCAAGGTGGGGACGGCTACGAGCAGTACTTC. It translates to CASRQGGDGYEQYF.